This TCR beta chain is from a study of CD8 T cells in ankylosing spondylitis. Study results and limitations: One TCR beta motif, made up of 7 or 8 highly homologous variants, appeared characteristic of ankylosing spondylitis blood. Clones linked to the disease showed a CD8+ phenotype. They occurred at relatively low frequencies in peripheral blood.

Preparation of TCR beta libraries was done by quantitative 5'-RACE with molecular barcodes. Using its own MiXCR run on the 5' RACE reads, TCRdb lists one record per CDR3 protein. The repertoire holds around 770,000 distinct CDR3 sequences, under 20% seen once, with around 19% in the top ten. As concerns this clonotype: Its specificity is unknown.

The V gene lost 6 bases and the J gene lost 2 bases, with 10 bases spanning the gap. The CDR3 runs 13 residues. The chain recombines TRBV12-3 or TRBV12-4 with TRBJ2-5, with D perhaps matching TRBD1 (5 bases). The sequenced sample consisted of blood, either unsorted or a sorted T cell fraction (not recorded which). The source is a male donor with ankylosing spondylitis. CDR3 amino acids: CASSRDYQETQYF. The CDR3 DNA sequence: TGTGCCAGCAGCAGGGATTATCAAGAGACCCAGTACTTC.